Listed below are T cell receptor beta chains from one sample, sequenced in a study of T-cell reconstitution after alpha-beta-depleted transplantation in children. TCRdb analysed the PCR reads with MiXCR anew, one entry per CDR3 protein. The table records approximately 170,000 distinct CDR3 sequences, around 10% of them present only once. The input for sequencing was PBMCs, taken before TCRalphabeta/CD19-depleted stem cell transplant. The source is a boy aged 2 to 10 with acute myeloid leukemia, due to receive a stem cell transplant. CDR3s include the opening cysteine and the closing phenylalanine or tryptophan. A D gene is named only where the DNA matches it firmly. Expanded clones are given a class, and other clones once, few, many or no size at all.

cdr3_length j_call v_call d_call clone_size cdr3_nt cdr3_aa
12 TRBJ2-5 TRBV14 . many TGTGCCAGCAGCCAAGCCCAAGAGACCCAGTACTTC CASSQAQETQYF
17 TRBJ2-3 TRBV28 . many TGTGCCAGCAGTTTAGGCGAAGATGGGAGAACCACAGATACGCAGTATTTT CASSLGEDGRTTDTQYF
14 TRBJ2-3 TRBV20-1 TRBD2 many TGCAGTGCAACTGGGACTAGCGGGAGTGATACGCAGTATTTT CSATGTSGSDTQYF
18 TRBJ2-3 TRBV27 . few TGTGCCAGCAGTTTAGGGCAGGGGGGGCGGCAGGGTACAGATACGCAGTATTTT CASSLGQGGRQGTDTQYF
15 TRBJ2-7 TRBV4-1 . many TGCGCCAGCAGCCAAGTACCGGCTAGATTGGCCGAGCACTACTTC CASSQVPARLAEHYF
15 TRBJ1-4 TRBV2 TRBD1 many TGTGCCAGCAGTTCGGCGACAGGGCGGTCCGAAAAACTGTTTTTT CASSSATGRSEKLFF
14 TRBJ2-3 TRBV27 . many TGTGCCAGCAGTTTATCCAGGGTAGTTAATACGCAGTATTTT CASSLSRVVNTQYF
13 TRBJ1-5 TRBV11-2 . . TGTGCCAGCAGCTTCCATGATCATCAGCCCCAGCATTTT CASSFHDHQPQHF
14 TRBJ1-1 TRBV4-1 . many TGCGCCAGCAGCCAATACGTGGTGAACACTGAAGCTTTCTTT CASSQYVVNTEAFF
16 TRBJ2-3 TRBV5-1 . many TGCGCCAGCAGCTTGTCTGGGGCCGGATACACAGATACGCAGTATTTT CASSLSGAGYTDTQYF
14 TRBJ2-2 TRBV2 . many TGTGCCAGCAGTGTCGAGGGAAACACCGGGGAGCTGTTTTTT CASSVEGNTGELFF
14 TRBJ1-2 TRBV5-1 . many TGCGCCAGCAGCCGGGACGGGGGCCACTATGGCTACACCTTC CASSRDGGHYGYTF
13 TRBJ2-5 TRBV9 . many TGTGCCAGCAGCGTAAGATTCCAAGAGACCCAGTACTTC CASSVRFQETQYF
14 TRBJ1-2 TRBV12-3/TRBV12-4 . many TGTGCCAGCAGCCCTCCGGGGACCATCTATGGCTACACCTTC CASSPPGTIYGYTF
12 TRBJ1-2 TRBV14 . many TGTGCCAGCAGCCGGACGATCGAGGGCTACACCTTC CASSRTIEGYTF
14 TRBJ2-2 TRBV29-1 TRBD1 many TGCAGCGTCCGCGGGACAGGGAACACCGGGGAGCTGTTTTTT CSVRGTGNTGELFF
13 TRBJ2-7 TRBV7-3 . many TGTGCCAGCAGCCTAATGTTTTCCGACGAGCAGTACTTC CASSLMFSDEQYF
15 TRBJ1-2 TRBV19 TRBD1 few TGTGCCAGTAGTGTTTCGGGACAGCAGGACTATGGCTACACCTTC CASSVSGQQDYGYTF
14 TRBJ2-7 TRBV7-8 . many TGTGCCAGCAGCCCGAGTCAGCGGCCCTACGAGCAGTACTTC CASSPSQRPYEQYF
17 TRBJ1-3 TRBV6-1 . many TGTGCCAGCAGTCGAATGGGGGGTACCCTCTCTGGAAACACCATATATTTT CASSRMGGTLSGNTIYF
16 TRBJ2-6 TRBV10-2 . many TGCGCCAGCAGTGATCACGACACCTCTGGGGCCAACGTCCTGACTTTC CASSDHDTSGANVLTF
15 TRBJ2-1 TRBV20-1 TRBD2 many TGCAGTGCTAGAGATTCGAGCGGGAGTGTGAATGAGCAGTTCTTC CSARDSSGSVNEQFF
16 TRBJ2-1 TRBV7-9 TRBD2 many TGTGCCAGCAGCTTTCGGCTAGCGGGAGGGCCGGGTGAGCAGTTCTTC CASSFRLAGGPGEQFF